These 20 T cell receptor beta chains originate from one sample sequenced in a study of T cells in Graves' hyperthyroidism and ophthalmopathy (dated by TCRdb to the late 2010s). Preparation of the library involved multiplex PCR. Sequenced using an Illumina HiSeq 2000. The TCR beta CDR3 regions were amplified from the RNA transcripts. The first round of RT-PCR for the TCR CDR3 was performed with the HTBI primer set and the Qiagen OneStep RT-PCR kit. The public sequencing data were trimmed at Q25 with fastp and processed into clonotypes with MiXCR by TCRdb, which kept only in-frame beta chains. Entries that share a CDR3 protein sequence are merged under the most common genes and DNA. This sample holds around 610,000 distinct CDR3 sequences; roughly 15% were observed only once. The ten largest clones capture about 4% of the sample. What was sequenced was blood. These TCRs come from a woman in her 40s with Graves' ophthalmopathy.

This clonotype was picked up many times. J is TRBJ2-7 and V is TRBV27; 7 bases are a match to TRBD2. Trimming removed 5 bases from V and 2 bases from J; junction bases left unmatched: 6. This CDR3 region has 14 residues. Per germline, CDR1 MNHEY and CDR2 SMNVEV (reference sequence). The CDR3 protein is CASSEGEGPYEQYF. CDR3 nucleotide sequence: TGTGCCAGCAGTGAAGGGGAGGGCCCCTACGAGCAGTACTTC.

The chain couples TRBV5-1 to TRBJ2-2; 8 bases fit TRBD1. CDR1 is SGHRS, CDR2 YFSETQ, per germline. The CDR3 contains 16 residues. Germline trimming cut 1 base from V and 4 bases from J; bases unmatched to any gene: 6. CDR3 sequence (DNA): TGCGCCAGCAGCTTGAATGGACAGGGCAGCACCGGGGAGCTGTTTTTT. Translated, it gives CASSLNGQGSTGELFF.

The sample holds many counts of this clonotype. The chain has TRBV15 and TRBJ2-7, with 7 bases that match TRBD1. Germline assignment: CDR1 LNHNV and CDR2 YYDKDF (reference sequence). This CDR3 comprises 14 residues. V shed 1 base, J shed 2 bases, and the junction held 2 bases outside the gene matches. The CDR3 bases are TGTGCCACCAGCAGAGGGGACAGCACCTACGAGCAGTACTTC. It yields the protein CATSRGDSTYEQYF.

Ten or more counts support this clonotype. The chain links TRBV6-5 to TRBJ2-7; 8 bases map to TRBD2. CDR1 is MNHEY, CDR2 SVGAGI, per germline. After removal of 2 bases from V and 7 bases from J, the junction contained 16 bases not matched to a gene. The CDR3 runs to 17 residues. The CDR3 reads CASSYPSGGGGKGEQYF. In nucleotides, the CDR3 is TGTGCCAGCAGTTACCCCTCAGGTGGCGGGGGGAAAGGGGAGCAGTACTTC.

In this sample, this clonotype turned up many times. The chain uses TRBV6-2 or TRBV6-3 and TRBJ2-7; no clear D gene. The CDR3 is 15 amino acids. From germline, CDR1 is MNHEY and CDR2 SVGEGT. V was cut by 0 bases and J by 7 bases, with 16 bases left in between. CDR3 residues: CASSYSFIVGEEQYF. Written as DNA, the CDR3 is TGTGCCAGCAGTTACTCGTTCATAGTTGGAGAAGAGCAGTACTTC.

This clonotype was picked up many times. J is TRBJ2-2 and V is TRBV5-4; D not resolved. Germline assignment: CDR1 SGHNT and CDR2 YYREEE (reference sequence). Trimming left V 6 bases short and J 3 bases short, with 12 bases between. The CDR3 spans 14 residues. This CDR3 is CASTEPDHTGELFF. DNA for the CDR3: TGTGCCAGCACAGAGCCGGATCACACCGGGGAGCTGTTTTTT. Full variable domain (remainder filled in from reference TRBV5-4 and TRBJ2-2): ETGVTQSPTHLIKTRGQQVTLRCSSQSGHNTVSWYQQALGQGPQFIFQYYREEENGRGNFPPRFSGLQFPNYSSELNVNALELDDSALYLCASTEPDHTGELFFGEGSRLTVL.

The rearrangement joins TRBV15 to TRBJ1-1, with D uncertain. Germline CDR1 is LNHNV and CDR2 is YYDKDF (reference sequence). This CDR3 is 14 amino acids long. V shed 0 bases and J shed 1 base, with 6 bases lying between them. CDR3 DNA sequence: TGTGCCACCAGCAGAGAGGCGACGAACACTGAAGCTTTCTTT. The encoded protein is CATSREATNTEAFF.

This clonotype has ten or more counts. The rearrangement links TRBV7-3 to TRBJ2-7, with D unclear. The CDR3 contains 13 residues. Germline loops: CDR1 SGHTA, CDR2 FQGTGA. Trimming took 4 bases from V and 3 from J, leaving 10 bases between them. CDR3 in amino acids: CASSSLSLYEQYF. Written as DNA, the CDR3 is TGTGCCAGCAGCTCTCTCTCCCTCTACGAGCAGTACTTC.

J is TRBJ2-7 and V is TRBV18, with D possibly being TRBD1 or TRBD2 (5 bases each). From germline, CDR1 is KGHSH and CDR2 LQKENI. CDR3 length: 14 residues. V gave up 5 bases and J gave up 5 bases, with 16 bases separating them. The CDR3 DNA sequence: TGTGCCAGCTCAGACCGGGGCGACCAGGACGAGCAGTACTTC. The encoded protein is CASSDRGDQDEQYF.

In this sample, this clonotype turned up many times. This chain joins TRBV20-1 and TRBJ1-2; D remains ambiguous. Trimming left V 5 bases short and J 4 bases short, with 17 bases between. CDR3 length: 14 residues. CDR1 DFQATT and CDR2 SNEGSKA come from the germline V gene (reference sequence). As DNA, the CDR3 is TGCAGTGCTTTGGACGGGAACCAAGTCTATGGCTACACCTTC. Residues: CSALDGNQVYGYTF.

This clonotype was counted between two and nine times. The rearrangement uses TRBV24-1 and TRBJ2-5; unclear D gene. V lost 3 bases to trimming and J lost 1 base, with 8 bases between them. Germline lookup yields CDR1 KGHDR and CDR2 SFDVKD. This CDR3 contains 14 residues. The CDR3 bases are TGTGCCACCAGTGATCGGAGTTTCCAAGAGACCCAGTACTTC. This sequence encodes CATSDRSFQETQYF.

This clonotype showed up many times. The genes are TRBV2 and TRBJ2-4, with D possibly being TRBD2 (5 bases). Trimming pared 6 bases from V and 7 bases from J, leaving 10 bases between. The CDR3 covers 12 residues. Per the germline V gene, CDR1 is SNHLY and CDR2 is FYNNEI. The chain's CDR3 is CASSPGLNIQYF. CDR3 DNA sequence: TGTGCCAGCAGCCCGGGATTGAACATTCAGTACTTC.

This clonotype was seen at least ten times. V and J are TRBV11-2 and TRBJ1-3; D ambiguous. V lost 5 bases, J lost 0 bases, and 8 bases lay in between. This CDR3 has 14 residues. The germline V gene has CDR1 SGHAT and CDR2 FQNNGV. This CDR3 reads CASSKGHSGNTIYF. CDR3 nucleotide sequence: TGTGCCAGCAGCAAGGGCCACTCTGGAAACACCATATATTTT.

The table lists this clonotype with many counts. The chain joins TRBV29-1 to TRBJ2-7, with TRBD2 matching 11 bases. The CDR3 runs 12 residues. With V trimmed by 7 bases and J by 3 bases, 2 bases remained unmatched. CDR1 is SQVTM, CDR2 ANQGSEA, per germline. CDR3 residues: CSGLAGGYEQYF. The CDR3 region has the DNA TGCAGCGGGCTAGCGGGAGGCTACGAGCAGTACTTC.

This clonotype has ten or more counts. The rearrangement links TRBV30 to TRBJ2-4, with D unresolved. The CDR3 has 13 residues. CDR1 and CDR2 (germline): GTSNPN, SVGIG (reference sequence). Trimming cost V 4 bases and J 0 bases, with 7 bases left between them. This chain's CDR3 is CAWNGVAKNIQYF. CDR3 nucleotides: TGTGCCTGGAATGGGGTAGCCAAAAACATTCAGTACTTC.

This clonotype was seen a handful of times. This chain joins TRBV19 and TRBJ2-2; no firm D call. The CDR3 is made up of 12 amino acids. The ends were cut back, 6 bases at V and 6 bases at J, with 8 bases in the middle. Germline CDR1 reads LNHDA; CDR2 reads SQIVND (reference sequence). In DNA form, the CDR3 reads TGTGCCAGTAGGATTGGGGCCGGGGAGCTGTTTTTT. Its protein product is CASRIGAGELFF.

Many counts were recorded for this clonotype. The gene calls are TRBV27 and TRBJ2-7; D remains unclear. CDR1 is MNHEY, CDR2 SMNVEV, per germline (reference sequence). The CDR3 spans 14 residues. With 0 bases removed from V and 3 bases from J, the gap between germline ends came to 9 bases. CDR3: CASSLSDRGYEQYF. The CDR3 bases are TGTGCCAGCAGTTTATCCGATCGTGGCTACGAGCAGTACTTC.

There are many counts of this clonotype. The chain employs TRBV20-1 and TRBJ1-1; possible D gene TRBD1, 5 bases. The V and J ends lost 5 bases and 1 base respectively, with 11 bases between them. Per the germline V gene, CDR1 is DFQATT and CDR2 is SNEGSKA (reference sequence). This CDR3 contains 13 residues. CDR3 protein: CSAWGTSNTEAFF. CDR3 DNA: TGCAGTGCTTGGGGCACTTCGAACACTGAAGCTTTCTTT.

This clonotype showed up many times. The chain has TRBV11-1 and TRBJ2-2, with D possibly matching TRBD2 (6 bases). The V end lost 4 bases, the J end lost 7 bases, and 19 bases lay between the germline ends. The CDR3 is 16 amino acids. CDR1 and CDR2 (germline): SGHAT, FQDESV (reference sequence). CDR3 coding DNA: TGTGCCAGCAGCTCGACTAGGGTAGTGATGGACGGGGAGCTGTTTTTT. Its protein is CASSSTRVVMDGELFF.

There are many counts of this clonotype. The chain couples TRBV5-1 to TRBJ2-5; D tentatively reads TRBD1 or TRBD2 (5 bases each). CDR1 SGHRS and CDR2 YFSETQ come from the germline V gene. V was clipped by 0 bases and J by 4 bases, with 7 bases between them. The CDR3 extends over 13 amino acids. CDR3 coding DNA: TGCGCCAGCAGCTTGGAGGGGACAGAGACCCAGTACTTC. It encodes CASSLEGTETQYF. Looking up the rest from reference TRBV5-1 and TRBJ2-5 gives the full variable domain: KAGVTQTPRYLIKTRGQQVTLSCSPISGHRSVSWYQQTPGQGLQFLFEYFSETQRNKGNFPGRFSGRQFSNSRSEMNVSTLELGDSALYLCASSLEGTETQYFGPGTRLLVL.